What follows are 14 T cell receptor beta chains derived from one specimen sequenced in a study of immune heterogeneity within non-small cell lung tumors. Bulk tumor genomic DNA constituted the template, at about 600 ng per sample. Multiple widely separated biopsies were taken from each primary tumor at surgery. Each patient presented with untreated, newly diagnosed non-small cell lung cancer and received curative surgery. TCR beta CDR3 was amplified by multiplex PCR, first round 10 to 11 cycles, 32 V and 13 J primers. TCRdb processed the multiplex PCR reads anew with MiXCR; each CDR3 protein has one entry. The sample gives approximately 9,500 distinct CDR3 sequences, about 26% of which show up once; 27% is in the top ten. The sequenced material came from lung tumor tissue. These receptors came from a woman in her forties or fifties with non-small cell lung cancer.

This clonotype has ten or more counts. The chain has TRBV6-1 and TRBJ2-1, with D tentatively TRBD2 (5 bases). The CDR3 is 17 amino acids. V lost 6 bases, J lost 0 bases, and 18 bases lay in between. Per the germline V gene, CDR1 is MNHNS and CDR2 is SASEGT. The CDR3 nucleotides are TGTGCCAGCAGGATGGTCCGGGGTCCTAGCTCCTACAATGAGCAGTTCTTC. Amino acids: CASRMVRGPSSYNEQFF.

This clonotype was seen a few times. Just one base apart from a much larger clone, this may be a read error. The chain is built from TRBV12-3 or TRBV12-4 and TRBJ1-3; 7 positions match TRBD1. The CDR3 covers 18 residues. The CDR3 region has the DNA TGTGCCAGCAGTTTGCGGGCCTGGACAGGTATAACTGGAGACACCATATATTTT. It specifies CASSLRAWTGITGDTIYF.

Of note for this clonotype: One base away lies a much larger clone, so this may be a sequencing read error. The chain carries TRBV9 and TRBJ1-1; D gene ambiguous. CDR1 and CDR2 (germline): SGDLS, YYNGEE. This CDR3 spans 13 amino acids. Trimming cost V 3 bases and J 3 bases, with 9 bases left between them. CDR3 in DNA: TGTGCCAGCAGCGCTATACCGGACACTGAAGCTTTCTTT. Translated: CASSAIPDTEAFF.

The gene calls are TRBV28 and TRBJ2-7, with D perhaps matching TRBD1 or TRBD2 (5 bases each). The V end was cut by 3 bases, the J end by 9 bases, with 12 bases between. From germline, CDR1 is MDHEN and CDR2 SYDVKM. The CDR3 totals 12 residues. The CDR3 reads CASSFRGAGQYF. The CDR3 DNA reads as TGTGCCAGCAGTTTCCGGGGCGCAGGGCAGTACTTC.

The table lists this clonotype with many counts. The chain uses TRBV14 and TRBJ1-2, with unresolved D. Trimming cost V 2 bases and J 7 bases, with 20 bases left between them. The V gene's germline CDR1 is SGHDN and CDR2 FVKESK. The CDR3 is made up of 16 amino acids. The DNA for the CDR3 is TGTGCCAGCAGCCAAATTGGGAGGGTAAATTTGGCTGGCTACACCTTC. This sequence encodes CASSQIGRVNLAGYTF.

This clonotype was recorded at least ten times. The chain joins TRBV29-1 to TRBJ1-1; no clear D gene. This CDR3 region has 13 residues. Germline-derived CDR1 and CDR2 are SQVTM and ANQGSEA. The V and J ends lost 4 bases and 2 bases respectively, with 11 bases between them. CDR3 sequence reads: CSVGEGSNTEAFF. Written as DNA, the CDR3 is TGCAGCGTTGGGGAGGGCAGCAACACTGAAGCTTTCTTT.

There are a few counts of this clonotype. The V call is TRBV30, the J call TRBJ2-5; D remains unclear. The CDR3 totals 14 residues. Germline loops: CDR1 GTSNPN, CDR2 SVGIG (reference sequence). V was pared by 2 bases and J by 2 bases, with 12 bases between. The CDR3 DNA reads as TGTGCCTGGAGTAGTAACAGTTATCAAGAGACCCAGTACTTC. Protein product: CAWSSNSYQETQYF.

In this sample, this clonotype turned up many times. The chain couples TRBV27 to TRBJ2-7; 12 nucleotides agree with TRBD2. This CDR3 has 13 residues. CDR1 and CDR2 from the germline V gene are MNHEY and SMNVEV (reference sequence). V dropped 8 bases and J dropped 6; count of bases not matched to a gene: 5. This chain's CDR3 is CASGPSGRGEQYF. The CDR3 region has the DNA TGTGCCAGCGGTCCTAGCGGGAGGGGCGAGCAGTACTTC.

This clonotype showed up many times. The chain employs TRBV9 and TRBJ2-5; 12 positions match TRBD2. CDR3 length: 16 amino acids. Trimming removed 4 bases from V and 2 bases from J; junction bases left unmatched: 6. The germline V gene has CDR1 SGDLS and CDR2 YYNGEE. CDR3 in amino acids: CASSPGLAGVQETQYF. CDR3 sequence (DNA): TGTGCCAGCAGCCCGGGACTAGCGGGCGTTCAAGAGACCCAGTACTTC.

This clonotype has more than one count but fewer than ten. The DNA of the CDR3 is TGTGCCAGTAGTGCAGAGGGTTTTAAGCTGTTTTTT. This translates into CASSAEGFKLFF. This chain connects TRBV19 to TRBJ1-4, with no clear D. V was cut by 5 bases and J by 14 bases, with 15 bases left in between. Germline V gene lookup returns CDR1 LNHDA and CDR2 SQIVND (reference sequence). This CDR3 is 12 amino acids long.

There are a few counts of this clonotype. The CDR3 DNA reads as TGTGCCAGCAGCTACGGACAGGGGGGCTTCCTGGGGGAGCAGTACTTC. Its translation: CASSYGQGGFLGEQYF. The chain links TRBV5-4 to TRBJ2-7; TRBD1 aligns across 10 bases. The V segment lost 3 bases and the J segment 7 bases; nucleotides outside the gene matches: 13. In germline, CDR1 is SGHNT, CDR2 YYREEE (reference sequence). The CDR3 runs to 16 residues.

This clonotype was detected ten times or more. CDR3 sequence reads: CASKAGGYVQETQYF. The CDR3 nucleotides are TGCGCCAGCAAGGCGGGGGGCTACGTCCAAGAGACCCAGTACTTC. This chain uses TRBV5-1 with TRBJ2-5; 8 nucleotides match TRBD2. Trimming at V came to 6 bases and at J to 1 base, leaving 8 bases not matched to a gene. Germline V gene sequence: CDR1 SGHRS, CDR2 YFSETQ. The CDR3 covers 15 residues.

On this clonotype: One end of the junction fails to match germline, which may point to a read error. This sequence joins TRBV9 and TRBJ1-3; TRBD1 might be the D (6 bases). Germline V gene data show CDR1 as SGDLS and CDR2 as YYNGEE. The CDR3 sequence is 14 residues long. In DNA, the CDR3 is TGTGTCAGCAGCGTAGGGGGCTCTGGAAACACCATATATTTT. Translated: CVSSVGGSGNTIYF.

This clonotype was detected ten times or more. The V call is TRBV6-1, the J call TRBJ1-1, with D possibly matching TRBD1 (6 bases). The CDR3 extends over 14 amino acids. Deletions cut 4 bases from V and 1 base from J, with 10 bases between. CDR1 and CDR2 (germline): MNHNS, SASEGT. CDR3 protein: CASSVGGGNTEAFF. The CDR3 DNA reads as TGTGCCAGCAGTGTTGGGGGCGGGAACACTGAAGCTTTCTTT.